The 28 T cell receptor delta chains presented below share a single source sample, sequenced in a study of Vδ1+ human thymocytes. Study-wide findings and caveats: Thymic TRG and TRD repertoires appeared highly polyclonal, with Gaussian CDR3 length distributions.

Extracted RNA was reverse transcribed into cDNA. CDR3 amplicons came from multiplex PCR with pooled V-gene forward and constant-region reverse primers. TCRdb redid clone calling on the multiplex PCR reads using CATT. The sample shows 23,000 or so delta-chain clones, around 7.7% of them seen only once. No antigen is known for these receptors. Sequencing was done on a sample of Vdelta1+ gamma-delta thymocytes from the thymus. Subset in this sample: FACS-sorted CD3+ TCRalphabeta- TCRVdelta1+ TCRVdelta2- thymocytes. Source of these receptors: a girl less than two years old who had congenital heart surgery.

The chain joins TRDV1 to TRDJ1; 11 bases are a match to TRDD3. Germline V gives CDR1 TSWWSYY, CDR2 QGS. The CDR3 is 21 residues long. V trimming: 0 bases; J trimming: 2 bases; junction bases outside the gene matches: 17. CDR3 sequence reads: CALGELKVLLLGDMKTDKLIF. The CDR3 coding sequence is TGTGCTCTTGGGGAACTAAAGGTTCTTCTACTGGGGGATATGAAGACCGATAAACTCATCTTT.

Points on this clone: Relative to the germline gene, one junction end is altered; a read error may explain this. This chain links TRDV1 with TRDJ1; a weak D match, TRDD3 (5 bases). The CDR3 is 16 amino acids. CDR1 is TSWWSYY and CDR2 is QGS in the germline V gene. The CDR3 nucleotides read TGTGCTTTTGGGGAACTAATCCCCGAAGGCGCCGATAAACTCATCTTT. As protein: CAFGELIPEGADKLIF.

The sample holds a few counts of this clone. The genes are TRDV1 and TRDJ1; 8 positions agree with TRDD3. The ends lost 2 bases at V and 4 bases at J; junction bases unmatched: 18. The CDR3 is made up of 19 amino acids. Germline CDR1 reads TSWWSYY; CDR2 reads QGS. CDR3 coding DNA: TGTGCTCTTGGGGAATTTACCCCCCGGGCGGGGGATAATAGCGATAAACTCATCTTT. Protein product: CALGEFTPRAGDNSDKLIF.

The chain uses TRDV1 and TRDJ1; 11 nucleotides match TRDD3. Losses at the gene ends were 3 bases for V and 3 bases for J; bases not matched to a gene: 36. This CDR3 contains 26 residues. The germline gives CDR1 TSWWSYY, CDR2 QGS. CDR3 sequence reads: CALGDRPHRGPPRNGGYALSPDKLIF. In DNA, the CDR3 is TGTGCTCTTGGGGACCGCCCCCATCGGGGTCCTCCTCGTAATGGGGGATACGCGCTTTCACCCGATAAACTCATCTTT.

This clone was observed a handful of times. The rearrangement joins TRDV1 to TRDJ1, with 7 positions matching TRDD3. After removal of 6 bases from V and 1 base from J, the junction contained 23 bases not matched to a gene. The CDR3 length is 20 residues. From germline, CDR1 is TSWWSYY and CDR2 QGS. CDR3 coding DNA: TGTGCTCTTGGAATCCCGATTTGGGGGAGAAACCCACCGTCCACCGATAAACTCATCTTT. It codes for CALGIPIWGRNPPSTDKLIF.

The gene calls are TRDV1 and TRDJ1; 7 bases line up with TRDD3. No J segment appears in TCRdb, so it was assigned here by matching the sequence to germline. The trim removed 2 bases at V and 7 bases at J, leaving 19 bases unmatched. The CDR3 totals 18 residues. Per the germline V gene, CDR1 is TSWWSYY and CDR2 is QGS. CDR3 DNA: TGTGCTCTTGGGGAATCAGTCTCCGCACTGGGGCCGGCGGGTAAACTCATCTTT. Amino acid sequence: CALGESVSALGPAGKLIF.

This clone was counted between two and nine times. The chain uses TRDV1 and TRDJ1; D is perhaps TRDD2 (5 bases). CDR1 and CDR2 (germline): TSWWSYY, QGS. The CDR3 has 13 residues. Trimming shortened V by 3 bases and J by 4 bases, and 9 bases separated the two germline ends. The CDR3 nucleotides read TGTGCTCTTGGGGACTTCCCATACGATAAACTCATCTTT. Protein product: CALGDFPYDKLIF.

This clone is labeled medium-sized (0.01 to 0.1%). At the DNA level, this CDR3 is encoded by other sequences in the same sample as well. The chain uses TRDV2 and TRDJ3; 13 bases line up with TRDD3. The CDR3 length is 22 residues. Unmatched junction bases numbered 15, after V lost 4 bases and J lost 1 base. Looked up from germline, CDR1 is GEAIGNYY and CDR2 is EKD. CDR3 DNA: TGTGCCTGTGAGAAGGAACAACTGGGGGATACGGTACGATCCTGGGACACCCGACAGATGTTTTTC. Translation: CACEKEQLGDTVRSWDTRQMFF.

This clone came up a few times. The chain uses TRDV1 and TRDJ1, with TRDD2 matching 7 bases. V was pared by 4 bases and J by 4 bases, with 21 bases of the junction left unmatched. This CDR3 is built from 19 residues. Germline V CDR1 and CDR2: TSWWSYY, QGS. In DNA, the CDR3 is TGTGCTCTTGGGGGGATAAGATTCCTACGTCAAACTGGCTTCGATAAACTCATCTTT. It codes for CALGGIRFLRQTGFDKLIF.

The table lists this clone with a few counts. The chain couples TRDV1 to TRDJ1, with 10 bases lining up with TRDD3. Germline CDR1 reads TSWWSYY; CDR2 reads QGS. Losses at the gene ends were 1 base for V and 0 bases for J; bases not matched to a gene: 32. This CDR3 spans 26 amino acids. The DNA of the CDR3 is TGTGCTCTTGGGGAACGTGGGCCAGTTTTGAGCGCCTTGGGGGATACACCCACCGTCTACACCGATAAACTCATCTTT. This sequence encodes CALGERGPVLSALGDTPTVYTDKLIF.

The chain carries TRDV1 and TRDJ1, with 7 bases lining up with TRDD3. After removal of 1 base from V and 11 bases from J, the junction contained 16 bases not matched to a gene. Germline V gene data show CDR1 as TSWWSYY and CDR2 as QGS. This CDR3 has 16 residues. CDR3 sequence (DNA): TGTGCTCTTGGGGAACGGGCTCACGCGGCTGGGGATATGCTCATCTTT. This codes for CALGERAHAAGDMLIF.

This clone was seen more than once but under ten times. The V call is TRDV1, the J call TRDJ1; a possible D gene is TRDD3 (6 bases). The V end was cut by 2 bases, the J end by 0 bases, with 7 bases between. Germline CDR1 is TSWWSYY and CDR2 is QGS. CDR3 length equals 14 residues. The CDR3 DNA follows: TGTGCTCTTGGGGAATGGGGGTACACCGATAAACTCATCTTT. Translation gives CALGEWGYTDKLIF.

The V call is TRDV1, the J call TRDJ1, with D tentatively TRDD2 or TRDD3 (5 bases each). Germline V gene sequence: CDR1 TSWWSYY, CDR2 QGS. This CDR3 region has 21 residues. Deletions cut 2 bases from V and 2 bases from J, with 30 bases between. CDR3 sequence: CALGETQGGFPALRITDKLIF. The CDR3 region has the DNA TGTGCTCTTGGGGAAACCCAGGGGGGGTTTCCCGCCCTACGCATAACCGATAAACTCATCTTT.

No J gene was called, and the V gene is TRDV1; the DNA was not compared with TRDD3, the D call given in the table. CDR1 TSWWSYY and CDR2 QGS come from the germline V gene. The CDR3 extends over 16 amino acids. Written as DNA, the CDR3 is TGTGCTGTACACTTCCTGGGGGATACCCTGACCGATAAACCCATCTTT. Protein: CAVHFLGDTLTDKPIF.

V is TRDV1 and J is TRDJ1, with 7 bases matching TRDD3. No J segment appears in TCRdb, so it was assigned here by matching the sequence to germline. This CDR3 spans 18 amino acids. Trimming took 1 base from V and 0 from J; bases not matched to a gene: 11. CDR1 and CDR2 (germline): TSWWSYY, QGS. This CDR3 is CALGEHGGCLKNTDKLIF. DNA for the CDR3: TGTGCTCTTGGGGAACACGGGGGATGCCTTAAAAACACCGATAAACTCATCTTT.

The V and J genes are TRDV1 and TRDJ1; D possibly corresponds to TRDD2 (5 bases). Germline V lookup: CDR1 TSWWSYY, CDR2 QGS. V was cut by 2 bases and J by 2 bases, with 21 bases left in between. The CDR3 has 18 amino acids. This CDR3 is CALGEASTLKSLTDKLIF. CDR3 in DNA: TGTGCTCTTGGGGAAGCTTCCACCCTTAAATCCCTAACCGATAAACTCATCTTT.

This clone was detected a few times. J is TRDJ1 and V is TRDV1, with 9 bases identical to TRDD3. CDR3 length: 23 residues. With V trimmed by 4 bases and J by 3 bases, 30 bases remained unmatched. Germline values: CDR1 TSWWSYY, CDR2 QGS. CDR3 nucleotides: TGTGCTCTTGGGGTAATACCAAATCCCCTTCGGGTGTCTGGGGGATTTGAGTCCGATAAACTCATCTTT. This gives the protein CALGVIPNPLRVSGGFESDKLIF.

This clone is medium-sized by share. The chain recombines TRDV1 with TRDJ1; D is undetermined. The CDR3 is 16 residues long. Germline CDR1 TSWWSYY, CDR2 QGS. V was clipped by 6 bases and J by 0 bases, with 17 bases between them. The DNA of the CDR3 is TGTGCTCTTGGATACTCGGGCCTGATTTACACCGATAAACTCATCTTT. Its protein product is CALGYSGLIYTDKLIF.

The chain carries TRDV1 and TRDJ1, with unresolved D. CDR3 length: 18 residues. The germline V gene encodes CDR1 TSWWSYY and CDR2 QGS. Trimming stripped 2 bases from V and 0 bases from J, with 19 bases between. CDR3 sequence reads: CALGEVPSLTRDTDKLIF. CDR3 bases: TGTGCTCTTGGGGAAGTTCCCTCTCTGACCCGGGACACCGATAAACTCATCTTT.

This clone is judged medium-sized. This chain links TRDV2 with TRDJ1; 12 nucleotides match TRDD3. The CDR3 is 16 residues long. Per germline, CDR1 GEAIGNYY and CDR2 EKD. After removal of 0 bases from V and 9 bases from J, the junction contained 10 bases not matched to a gene. CDR3 nucleotide sequence: TGTGCCTGTGACACCCTGTACTGGGGGATACTGGGCGAACTCATCTTT. Translating it yields CACDTLYWGILGELIF.

The genes are TRDV1 and TRDJ1; 10 nucleotides line up with TRDD3. The trim removed 2 bases at V and 0 bases at J, leaving 18 bases unmatched. This CDR3 comprises 21 residues. CDR1 is TSWWSYY, CDR2 QGS, per germline. CDR3 bases: TGTGCTCTTGGGGAAATGAGGGGGATACGCCGACGTTTAAAATACACCGATAAACTCATCTTT. Translated: CALGEMRGIRRRLKYTDKLIF.

This clone was counted only a few times. The chain is built from TRDV1 and TRDJ1; tentative D call: TRDD2 (6 bases). Germline CDR1 TSWWSYY, CDR2 QGS. V lost 5 bases and J 4 bases, leaving 23 bases between the germline ends. The CDR3 runs 17 residues. CDR3 in DNA: TGTGCTCTTGGGAGACGGCCTTCCGTCTTAGGAGGCGATAAACTCATCTTT. This codes for CALGRRPSVLGGDKLIF.

The chain carries TRDV1 and TRDJ1, with D possibly matching TRDD2 (7 bases). CDR1 is TSWWSYY and CDR2 is QGS in the germline V gene. V was clipped by 1 base and J by 5 bases, with 26 bases between them. This CDR3 is 19 amino acids long. This CDR3 is CALGERLPKAYWVLDKLIF. In nucleotides, the CDR3 is TGTGCTCTTGGGGAACGTCTTCCTAAGGCTTACTGGGTATTGGATAAACTCATCTTT.

This clone appeared a few times. The V and J genes are TRDV1 and TRDJ1; D perhaps matches TRDD2 (6 bases). Trimming pared 5 bases from V and 4 bases from J, leaving 26 bases between. CDR1 is TSWWSYY, CDR2 QGS, per germline. The length of the CDR3 is 18 residues. The CDR3 loop is CALGSNFLDLGYYDKLIF. CDR3 DNA: TGTGCTCTTGGGTCGAACTTCCTGGACCTGGGTTACTACGATAAACTCATCTTT.

The rearrangement links TRDV1 to TRDJ1, with no clear D. The CDR3 is made up of 16 amino acids. V lost 3 bases, J lost 3 bases, and 17 bases lay in between. Germline V gene lookup returns CDR1 TSWWSYY and CDR2 QGS. The CDR3, as DNA: TGTGCTCTTGGGGAGCCCTTAATCCGCCGTCCCGATAAACTCATCTTT. This encodes CALGEPLIRRPDKLIF.

The chain links TRDV1 to TRDJ1, with 8 bases matching TRDD3. Germline V gene lookup returns CDR1 TSWWSYY and CDR2 QGS. The CDR3 extends over 22 amino acids. With V trimmed by 0 bases and J by 0 bases, 21 bases remained unmatched. The chain's CDR3 is CALGELRSFPYWGSTYTDKLIF. For the CDR3, the DNA is TGTGCTCTTGGGGAACTCCGTAGCTTCCCCTACTGGGGGTCTACGTACACCGATAAACTCATCTTT.

The table lists this clone with a few counts. The chain combines TRDV1 with TRDJ1, with 9 bases lining up with TRDD3. The CDR3 covers 18 residues. Germline-derived CDR1 and CDR2 are TSWWSYY and QGS. Trimming took 2 bases from V and 1 from J; bases not matched to a gene: 11. The DNA of the CDR3 is TGTGCTCTTGGGGAAGTTCCCCTGGGGGGATACCTCACCGATAAACTCATCTTT. Residues: CALGEVPLGGYLTDKLIF.

This clone has just a few counts. The chain couples TRDV1 to TRDJ1; 11 bases agree with TRDD3. CDR1 and CDR2 (germline): TSWWSYY, QGS. The CDR3 has 19 residues. V gave up 2 bases and J gave up 2 bases; unmatched junction bases: 13. CDR3 sequence reads: CALGENYWGIKGGTDKLIF. Here the CDR3 DNA reads TGTGCTCTTGGGGAAAATTACTGGGGGATAAAGGGCGGGACCGATAAACTCATCTTT.